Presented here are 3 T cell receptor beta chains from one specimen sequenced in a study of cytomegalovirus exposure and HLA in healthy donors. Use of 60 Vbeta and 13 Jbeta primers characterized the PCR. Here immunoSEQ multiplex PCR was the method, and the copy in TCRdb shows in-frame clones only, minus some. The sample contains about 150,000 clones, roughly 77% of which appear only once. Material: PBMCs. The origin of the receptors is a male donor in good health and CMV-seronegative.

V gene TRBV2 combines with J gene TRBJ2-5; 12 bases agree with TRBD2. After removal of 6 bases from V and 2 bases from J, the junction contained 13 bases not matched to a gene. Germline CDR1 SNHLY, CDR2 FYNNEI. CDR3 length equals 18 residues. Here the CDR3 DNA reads TGTGCCAGCAGCACCATTCTAGCGGGAGGGCCCGTTCAAGAGACCCAGTACTTC. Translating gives CASSTILAGGPVQETQYF.

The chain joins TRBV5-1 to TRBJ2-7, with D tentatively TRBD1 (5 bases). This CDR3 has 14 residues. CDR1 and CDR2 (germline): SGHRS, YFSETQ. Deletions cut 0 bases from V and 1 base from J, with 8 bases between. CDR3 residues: CASSLEAGSYEQYF. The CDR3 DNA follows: TGCGCCAGCAGCTTGGAGGCAGGGTCCTACGAGCAGTACTTC.

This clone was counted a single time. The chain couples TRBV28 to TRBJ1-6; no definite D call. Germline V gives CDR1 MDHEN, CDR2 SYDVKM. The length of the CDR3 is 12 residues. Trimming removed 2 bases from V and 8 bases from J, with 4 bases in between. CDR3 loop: CASSLRDSPLHF. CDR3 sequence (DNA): TGTGCCAGCAGTTTACGGGATTCACCCCTCCACTTT.